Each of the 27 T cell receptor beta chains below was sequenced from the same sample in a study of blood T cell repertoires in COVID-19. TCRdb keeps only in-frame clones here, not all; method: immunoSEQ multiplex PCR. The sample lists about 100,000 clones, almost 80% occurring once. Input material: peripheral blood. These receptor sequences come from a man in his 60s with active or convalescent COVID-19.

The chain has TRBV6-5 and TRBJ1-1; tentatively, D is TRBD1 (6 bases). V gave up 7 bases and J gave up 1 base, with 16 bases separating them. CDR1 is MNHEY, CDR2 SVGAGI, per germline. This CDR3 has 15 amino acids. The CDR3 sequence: CASKYAGQTNTEAFF. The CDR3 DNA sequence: TGTGCCAGCAAATATGCTGGACAGACGAACACTGAAGCTTTCTTT.

CDR3 protein: CASSRRQNTEAFF. The CDR3 DNA reads TGTGCCAGTTCCCGAAGACAGAACACTGAAGCTTTCTTT. J is TRBJ1-1 and V is TRBV6-5; unclear D gene. V shed 9 bases and J shed 1 base, with 12 bases lying between them. The CDR3 consists of 13 residues. From germline, CDR1 is MNHEY and CDR2 SVGAGI.

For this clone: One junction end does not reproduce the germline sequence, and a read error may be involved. The CDR3: CASSDSGTGAGELFF. CDR3 DNA sequence: TGTGCCAGCAGTGACTCCGGGACAGGGGCCGGGGAGCTGTTTTTT. The chain carries TRBV6-5 and TRBJ2-2; 10 bases agree with TRBD1. CDR1 MNHEY and CDR2 SVGAGI come from the germline V gene. This CDR3 comprises 15 residues.

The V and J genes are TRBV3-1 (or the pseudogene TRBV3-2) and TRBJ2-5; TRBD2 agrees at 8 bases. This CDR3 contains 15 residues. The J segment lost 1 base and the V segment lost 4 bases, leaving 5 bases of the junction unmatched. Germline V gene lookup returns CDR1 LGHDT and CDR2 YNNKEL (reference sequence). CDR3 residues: CASSRGTSGQETQYF. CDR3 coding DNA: TGTGCCAGCAGCCGAGGCACTAGCGGCCAAGAGACCCAGTACTTC.

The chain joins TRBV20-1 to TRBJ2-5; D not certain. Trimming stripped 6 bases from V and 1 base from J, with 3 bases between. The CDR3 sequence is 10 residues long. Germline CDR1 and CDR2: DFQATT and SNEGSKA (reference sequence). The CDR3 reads CSALQETQYF. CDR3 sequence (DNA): TGCAGTGCACTCCAAGAGACCCAGTACTTC.

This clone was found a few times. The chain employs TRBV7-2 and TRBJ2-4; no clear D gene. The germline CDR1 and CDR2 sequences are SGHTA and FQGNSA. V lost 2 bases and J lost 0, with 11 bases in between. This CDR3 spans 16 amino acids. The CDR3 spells CASSLRSALAKNIQYF. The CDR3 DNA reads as TGTGCCAGCAGCTTAAGGAGTGCTCTAGCCAAAAACATTCAGTACTTC.

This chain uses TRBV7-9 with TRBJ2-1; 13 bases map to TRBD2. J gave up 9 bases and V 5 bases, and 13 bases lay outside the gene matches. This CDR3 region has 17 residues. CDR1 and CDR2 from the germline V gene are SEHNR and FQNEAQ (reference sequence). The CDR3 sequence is CASSLGTSGKRWGEQFF. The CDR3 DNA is TGTGCCAGCAGCCTCGGGACTAGCGGGAAACGGTGGGGTGAGCAGTTCTTC.

The chain's CDR3 is CASSQAGQGDRVAFF. DNA for the CDR3: TGCGCCAGCAGCCAGGCCGGACAGGGAGATCGAGTAGCTTTCTTT. V and J are TRBV4-1 and TRBJ1-1; 8 bases map to TRBD1. This CDR3 region has 15 residues. From germline, CDR1 is MGHRA and CDR2 YSYEKL. Trimming removed 3 bases from V and 10 bases from J; junction bases left unmatched: 13.

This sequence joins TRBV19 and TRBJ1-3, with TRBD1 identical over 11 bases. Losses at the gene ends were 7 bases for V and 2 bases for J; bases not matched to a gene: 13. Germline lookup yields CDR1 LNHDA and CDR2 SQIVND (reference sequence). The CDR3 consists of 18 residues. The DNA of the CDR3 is TGTGCCAGTACCAAGGACAGGGGGCGCCCAATGCCTGGAAACACCATATATTTT. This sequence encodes CASTKDRGRPMPGNTIYF.

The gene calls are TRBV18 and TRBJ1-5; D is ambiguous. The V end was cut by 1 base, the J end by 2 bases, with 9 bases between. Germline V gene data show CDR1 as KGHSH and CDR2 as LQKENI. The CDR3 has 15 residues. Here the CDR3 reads CASSPLGVGNQPQHF. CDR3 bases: TGTGCCAGCTCACCACTCGGTGTGGGCAATCAGCCCCAGCATTTT. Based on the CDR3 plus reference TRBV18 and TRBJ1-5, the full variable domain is NAGVMQNPRHLVRRRGQEARLRCSPMKGHSHVYWYRQLPEEGLKFMVYLQKENIIDESGMPKERFSAEFPKEGPSILRIQQVVRGDSAAYFCASSPLGVGNQPQHFGDGTRLSIL.

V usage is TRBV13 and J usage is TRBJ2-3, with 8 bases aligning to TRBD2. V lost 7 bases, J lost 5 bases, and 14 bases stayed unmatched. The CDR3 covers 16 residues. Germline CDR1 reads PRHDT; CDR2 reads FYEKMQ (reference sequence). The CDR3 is CASTHQPGGREDTQYF. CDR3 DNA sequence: TGTGCCAGCACCCACCAGCCGGGGGGGCGCGAAGATACGCAGTATTTT.

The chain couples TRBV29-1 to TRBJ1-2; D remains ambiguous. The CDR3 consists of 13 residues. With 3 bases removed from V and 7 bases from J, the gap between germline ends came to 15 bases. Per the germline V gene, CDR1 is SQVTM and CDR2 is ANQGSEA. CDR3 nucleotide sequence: TGCAGCGTTGATTCCAGGTTTGAAGGTGGCTACACCTTC. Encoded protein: CSVDSRFEGGYTF. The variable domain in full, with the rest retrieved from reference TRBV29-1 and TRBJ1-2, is SAVISQKPSRDICQRGTSLTIQCQVDSQVTMMFWYRQQPGQSLTLIATANQGSEATYESGFVIDKFPISRPNLTFSTLTVSNMSPEDSSIYLCSVDSRFEGGYTFGSGTRLTVV.

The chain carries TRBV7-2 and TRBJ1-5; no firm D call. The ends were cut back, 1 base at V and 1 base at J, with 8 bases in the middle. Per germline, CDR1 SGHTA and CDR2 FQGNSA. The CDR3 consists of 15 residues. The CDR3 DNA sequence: TGTGCCAGCAGCTTAGGGTCAACAAGCAATCAGCCCCAGCATTTT. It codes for CASSLGSTSNQPQHF.

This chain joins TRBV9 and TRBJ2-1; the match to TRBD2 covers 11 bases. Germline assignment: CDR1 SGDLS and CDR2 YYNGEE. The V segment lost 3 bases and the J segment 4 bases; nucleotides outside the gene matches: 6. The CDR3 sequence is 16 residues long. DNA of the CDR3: TGTGCCAGCAGCGAACTAGCGGGAGAGTTGTACAATGAGCAGTTCTTC. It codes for CASSELAGELYNEQFF.

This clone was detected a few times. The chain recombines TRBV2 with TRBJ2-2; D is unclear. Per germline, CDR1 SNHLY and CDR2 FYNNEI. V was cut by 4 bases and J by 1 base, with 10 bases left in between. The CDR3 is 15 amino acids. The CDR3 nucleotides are TGTGCCAGCAGTGGTGGGCAGATGAACACCGGGGAGCTGTTTTTT. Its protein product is CASSGGQMNTGELFF.

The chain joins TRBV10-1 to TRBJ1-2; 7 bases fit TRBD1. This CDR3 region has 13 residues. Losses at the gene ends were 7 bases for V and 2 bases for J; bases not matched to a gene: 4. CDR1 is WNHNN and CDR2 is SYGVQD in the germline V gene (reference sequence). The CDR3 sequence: CASTGQTNYGYTF. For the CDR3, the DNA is TGCGCCAGCACGGGACAGACAAACTATGGCTACACCTTC.

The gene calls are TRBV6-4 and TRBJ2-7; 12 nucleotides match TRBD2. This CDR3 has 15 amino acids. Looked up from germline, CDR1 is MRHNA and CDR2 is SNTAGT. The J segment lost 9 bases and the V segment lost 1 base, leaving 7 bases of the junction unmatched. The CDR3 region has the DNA TGTGCCAGCAGTGACTTGACTAGCGGGAGAGACTGGCAGTACGTC. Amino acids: CASSDLTSGRDWQYV.

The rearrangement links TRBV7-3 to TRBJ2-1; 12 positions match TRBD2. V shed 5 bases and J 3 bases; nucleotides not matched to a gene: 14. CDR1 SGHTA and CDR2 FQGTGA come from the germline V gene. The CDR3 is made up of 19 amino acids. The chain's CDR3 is CASSLRSKLAGGLYNEQFF. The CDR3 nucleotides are TGTGCCAGCAGCCTTCGGTCCAAACTAGCGGGAGGCCTCTACAATGAGCAGTTCTTC.

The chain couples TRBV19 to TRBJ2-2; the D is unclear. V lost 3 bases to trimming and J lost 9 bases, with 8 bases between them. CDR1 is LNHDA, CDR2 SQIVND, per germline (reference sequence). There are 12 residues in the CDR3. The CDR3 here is CASSIGVRELFF. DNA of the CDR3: TGTGCCAGTAGTATTGGAGTGAGGGAGCTGTTTTTT. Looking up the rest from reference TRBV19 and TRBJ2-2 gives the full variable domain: DGGITQSPKYLFRKEGQNVTLSCEQNLNHDAMYWYRQDPGQGLRLIYYSQIVNDFQKGDIAEGYSVSREKKESFPLTVTSAQKNPTAFYLCASSIGVRELFFGEGSRLTVL.

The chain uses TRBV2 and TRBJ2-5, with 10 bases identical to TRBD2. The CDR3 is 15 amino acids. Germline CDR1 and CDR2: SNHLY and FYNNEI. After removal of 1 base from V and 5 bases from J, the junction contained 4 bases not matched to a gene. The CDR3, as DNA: TGTGCCAGCAGTGAAGGTCTAGCGGGAGACGAGACCCAGTACTTC. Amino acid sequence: CASSEGLAGDETQYF.

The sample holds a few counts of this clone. The CDR3 DNA sequence: TGTGCCAGCAGCCCCCTGCGGGGGGCTAACTATGGCTACACCTTC. It codes for CASSPLRGANYGYTF. This chain uses TRBV28 with TRBJ1-2; a weak D match, TRBD1 (5 bases). In germline, CDR1 is MDHEN, CDR2 SYDVKM. The length of the CDR3 is 15 residues. V was clipped by 6 bases and J by 0 bases, with 14 bases between them.

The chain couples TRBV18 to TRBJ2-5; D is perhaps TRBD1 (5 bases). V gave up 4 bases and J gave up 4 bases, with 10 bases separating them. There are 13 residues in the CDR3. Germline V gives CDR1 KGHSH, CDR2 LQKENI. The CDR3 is CASSLRQGETQYF. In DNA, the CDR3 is TGTGCCAGCTCACTGCGGCAGGGAGAGACCCAGTACTTC.

Here the CDR3 reads CASRSGGTIEKLFF. CDR3 sequence (DNA): TGTGCCAGCAGATCAGGGGGCACAATCGAAAAACTGTTTTTT. The V gene is TRBV28, the J gene TRBJ1-4, with TRBD1 matching 8 bases. From germline, CDR1 is MDHEN and CDR2 SYDVKM. J lost 8 bases, V lost 6 bases, and 8 bases had no gene match. This CDR3 has 14 amino acids.

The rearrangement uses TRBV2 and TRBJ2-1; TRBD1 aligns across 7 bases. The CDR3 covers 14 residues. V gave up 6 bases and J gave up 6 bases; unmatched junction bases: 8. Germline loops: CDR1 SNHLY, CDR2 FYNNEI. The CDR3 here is CASREQGVSNEQFF. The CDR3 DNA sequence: TGTGCCAGCAGGGAGCAGGGGGTCTCCAATGAGCAGTTCTTC.

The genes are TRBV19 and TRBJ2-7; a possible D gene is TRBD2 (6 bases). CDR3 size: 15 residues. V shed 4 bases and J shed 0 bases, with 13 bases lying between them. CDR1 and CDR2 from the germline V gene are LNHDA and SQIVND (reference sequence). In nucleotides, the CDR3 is TGTGCCAGTAGTAAAGGGGCTAGCGCCTCCTACGAGCAGTACTTC. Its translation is CASSKGASASYEQYF.

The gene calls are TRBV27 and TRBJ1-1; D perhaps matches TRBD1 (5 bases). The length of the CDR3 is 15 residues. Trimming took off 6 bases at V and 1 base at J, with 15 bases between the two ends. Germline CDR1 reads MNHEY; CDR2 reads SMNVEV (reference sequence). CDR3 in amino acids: CASSRDRRKNTEAFF. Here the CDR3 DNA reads TGTGCCAGCAGCCGAGACAGAAGAAAGAACACTGAAGCTTTCTTT.

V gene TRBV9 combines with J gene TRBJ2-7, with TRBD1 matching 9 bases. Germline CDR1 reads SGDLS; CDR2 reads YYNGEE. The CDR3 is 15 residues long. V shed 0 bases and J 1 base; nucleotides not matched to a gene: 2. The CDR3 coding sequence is TGTGCCAGCAGCGTAGACGGGACAGGGTCCTACGAGCAGTACTTC. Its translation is CASSVDGTGSYEQYF.